Each of the 3 T cell receptor beta chains below was sequenced from the same sample in a study of T cell clones after liver transplantation (dated by TCRdb to about 2019). The time point label, as the study defines it: pre-transplant. Libraries came from the immunoSEQ multiplex PCR assay. TCRdb limited this immuneACCESS table to in-frame rearrangements with V and J called. A share of clones is missing; checked studies link under half to unresolved V genes, and the rest is unexplained. Recorded for this sample are 70,000 or so clones; around 90% of them occurred a single time. Of the sample, about 2.5% is held by the ten largest clones. The sequenced sample was CD4+ T cells from blood, obtained before liver transplant. The source of these receptors is a human donor who received a liver transplant.

To note about this clone: The same CDR3 can be traced to other DNA sequences in this sample. This sequence joins TRBV2 and TRBJ2-7; possible D gene TRBD1, 6 bases. The CDR3 contains 15 residues. Trimming left V 1 base short and J 3 bases short, with 13 bases between. Germline lookup yields CDR1 SNHLY and CDR2 FYNNEI. The CDR3 DNA follows: TGTGCCAGCAGTGAAGGGACAGTATTATACTACGAGCAGTACTTC. Protein sequence: CASSEGTVLYYEQYF.

This clone was picked up one time. This chain links TRBV28 with TRBJ2-2, with a possible D match to TRBD1 (5 bases). The CDR3 extends over 14 amino acids. Germline lookup yields CDR1 MDHEN and CDR2 SYDVKM. Between the trimmed V and J ends, which lost 11 bases and 7 bases, there was a span of 20 bases. CDR3 nucleotides: TGTGCCGTAAGGGGTACGGGCCAACTCGGGGAGCTGTTTTTT. It codes for CAVRGTGQLGELFF. Full variable domain (missing parts from reference TRBV28 and TRBJ2-2): DVKVTQSSRYLVKRTGEKVFLECVQDMDHENMFWYRQDPGLGLRLIYFSYDVKMKEKGDIPEGYSVSREKKERFSLILESASTNQTSMYLCAVRGTGQLGELFFGEGSRLTVL.

The rearrangement links TRBV7-2 to TRBJ2-7; TRBD2 aligns across 9 bases. Looked up from germline, CDR1 is SGHTA and CDR2 is FQGNSA. The CDR3 is made up of 17 amino acids. V lost 2 bases and J lost 3; bases outside the gene matches: 11. CDR3 protein: CASSLLPPSSGIYEQYF. In DNA, the CDR3 is TGTGCCAGCAGCTTATTACCCCCCTCTAGCGGGATCTACGAGCAGTACTTC.